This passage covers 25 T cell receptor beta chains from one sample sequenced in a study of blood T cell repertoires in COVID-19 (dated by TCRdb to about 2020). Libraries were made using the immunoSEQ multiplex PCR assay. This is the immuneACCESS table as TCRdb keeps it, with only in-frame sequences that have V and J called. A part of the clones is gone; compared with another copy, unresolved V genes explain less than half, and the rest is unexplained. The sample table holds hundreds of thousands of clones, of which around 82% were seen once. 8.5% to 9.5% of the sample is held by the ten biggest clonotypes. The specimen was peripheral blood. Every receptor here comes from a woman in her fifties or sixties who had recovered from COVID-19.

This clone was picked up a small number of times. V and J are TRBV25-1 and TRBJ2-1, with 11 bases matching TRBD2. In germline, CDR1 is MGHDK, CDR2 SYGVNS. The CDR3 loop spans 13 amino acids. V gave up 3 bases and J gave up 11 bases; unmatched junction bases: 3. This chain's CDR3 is CASSDWTSGQQFF. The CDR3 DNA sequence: TGTGCCAGCAGTGATTGGACTAGCGGGCAGCAGTTCTTC. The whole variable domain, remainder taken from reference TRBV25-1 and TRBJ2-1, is EADIYQTPRYLVIGTGKKITLECSQTMGHDKMYWYQQDPGMELHLIHYSYGVNSTEKGDLSSESTVSRIRTEHFPLTLESARPSHTSQYLCASSDWTSGQQFFGPGTRLTVL.

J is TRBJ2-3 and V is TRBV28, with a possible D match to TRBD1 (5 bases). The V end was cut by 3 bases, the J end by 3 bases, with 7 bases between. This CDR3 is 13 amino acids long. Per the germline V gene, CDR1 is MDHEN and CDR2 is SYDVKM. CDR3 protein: CASSFRETDTQYF. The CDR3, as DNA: TGTGCCAGCAGTTTCAGGGAAACAGATACGCAGTATTTT.

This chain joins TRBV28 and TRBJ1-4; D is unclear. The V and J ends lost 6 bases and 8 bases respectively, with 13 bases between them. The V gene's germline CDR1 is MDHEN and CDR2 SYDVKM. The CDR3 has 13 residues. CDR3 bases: TGTGCCAGCAGGTTGCGGCCAAGCGAAAAACTGTTTTTT. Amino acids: CASRLRPSEKLFF.

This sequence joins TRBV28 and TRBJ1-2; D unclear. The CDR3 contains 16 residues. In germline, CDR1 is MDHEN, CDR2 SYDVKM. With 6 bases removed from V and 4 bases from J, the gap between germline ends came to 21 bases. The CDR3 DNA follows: TGTGCCAGCAGGATCCCAGCGGATGCTACCAGCTATGGCTACACCTTC. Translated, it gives CASRIPADATSYGYTF.

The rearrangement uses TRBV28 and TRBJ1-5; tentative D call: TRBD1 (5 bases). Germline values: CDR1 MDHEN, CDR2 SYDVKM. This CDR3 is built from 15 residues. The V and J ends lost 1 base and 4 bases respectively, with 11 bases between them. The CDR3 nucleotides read TGTGCCAGCAGTTTATCGGGGGGTATAAATCAGCCCCAGCATTTT. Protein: CASSLSGGINQPQHF.

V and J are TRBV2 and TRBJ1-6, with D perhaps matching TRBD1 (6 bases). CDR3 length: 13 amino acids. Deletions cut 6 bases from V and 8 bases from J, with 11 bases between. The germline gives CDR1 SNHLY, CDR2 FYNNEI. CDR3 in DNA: TGTGCCAGCAGGGACAGTTTTTATTCACCCCTCCACTTT. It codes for CASRDSFYSPLHF.

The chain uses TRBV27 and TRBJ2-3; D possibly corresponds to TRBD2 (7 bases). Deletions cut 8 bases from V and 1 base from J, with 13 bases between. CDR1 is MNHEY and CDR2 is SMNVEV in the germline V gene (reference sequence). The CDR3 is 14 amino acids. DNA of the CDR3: TGTGCCAGCTCCTACGGGGGGCGCACAGATACGCAGTATTTT. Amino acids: CASSYGGRTDTQYF.

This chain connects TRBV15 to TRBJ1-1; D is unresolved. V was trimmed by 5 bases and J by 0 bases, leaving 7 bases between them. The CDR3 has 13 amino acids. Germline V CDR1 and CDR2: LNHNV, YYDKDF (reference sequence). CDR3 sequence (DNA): TGTGCCACCAGCCCTTACTTGAACACTGAAGCTTTCTTT. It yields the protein CATSPYLNTEAFF.

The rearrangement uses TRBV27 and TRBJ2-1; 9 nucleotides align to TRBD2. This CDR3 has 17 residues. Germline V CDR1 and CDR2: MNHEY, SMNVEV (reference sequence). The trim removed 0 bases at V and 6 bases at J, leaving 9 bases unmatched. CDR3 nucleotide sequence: TGTGCCAGCAGTTTATCGAGCCTAGCGGGATTTAGCAATGAGCAGTTCTTC. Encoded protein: CASSLSSLAGFSNEQFF.

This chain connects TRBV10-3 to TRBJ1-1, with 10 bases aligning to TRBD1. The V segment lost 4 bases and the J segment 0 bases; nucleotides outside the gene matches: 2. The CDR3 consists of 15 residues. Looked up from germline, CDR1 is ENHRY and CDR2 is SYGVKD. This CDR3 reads CAISAGQGMNTEAFF. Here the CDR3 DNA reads TGTGCCATCAGTGCGGGACAGGGGATGAACACTGAAGCTTTCTTT.

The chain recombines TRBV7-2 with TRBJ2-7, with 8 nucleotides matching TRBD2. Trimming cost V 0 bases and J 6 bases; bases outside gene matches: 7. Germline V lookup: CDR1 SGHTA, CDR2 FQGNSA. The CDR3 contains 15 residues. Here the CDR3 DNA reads TGTGCCAGCAGCTTAGCGCAAAGCGGGAGTTTCGAGCAGTACTTC. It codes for CASSLAQSGSFEQYF.

CDR3 bases: TGTGCCAGCAGCTTAGATCCCACTGAAGCGCCTGAGACCCAGTACTTC. It translates to CASSLDPTEAPETQYF. The V gene is TRBV11-3, the J gene TRBJ2-5, with no clear D. The V gene's germline CDR1 is SGHNT and CDR2 YENEEA. Trimming took off 0 bases at V and 5 bases at J, with 16 bases between the two ends. This CDR3 spans 16 amino acids.

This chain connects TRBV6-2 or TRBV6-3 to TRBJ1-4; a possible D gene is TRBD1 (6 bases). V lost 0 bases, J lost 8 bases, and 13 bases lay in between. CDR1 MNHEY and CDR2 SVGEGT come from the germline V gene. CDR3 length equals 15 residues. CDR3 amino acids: CASSYSSRGGEKLFF. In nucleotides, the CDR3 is TGTGCCAGCAGTTACTCGAGCAGGGGTGGAGAAAAACTGTTTTTT.

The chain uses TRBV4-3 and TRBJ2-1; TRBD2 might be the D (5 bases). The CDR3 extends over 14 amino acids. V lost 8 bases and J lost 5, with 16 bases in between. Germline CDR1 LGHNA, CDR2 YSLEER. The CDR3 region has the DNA TGCGCCAGCGCGGGCTTGTTGCACGACAATGAGCAGTTCTTC. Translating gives CASAGLLHDNEQFF.

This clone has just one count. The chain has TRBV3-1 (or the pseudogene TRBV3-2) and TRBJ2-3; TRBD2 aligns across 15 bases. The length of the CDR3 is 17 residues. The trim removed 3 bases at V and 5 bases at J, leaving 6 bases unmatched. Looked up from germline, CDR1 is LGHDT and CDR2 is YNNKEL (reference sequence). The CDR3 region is CASSHLGLAGGLDTQYF. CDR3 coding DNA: TGTGCCAGCAGCCACCTAGGACTAGCGGGGGGGTTAGATACGCAGTATTTT.

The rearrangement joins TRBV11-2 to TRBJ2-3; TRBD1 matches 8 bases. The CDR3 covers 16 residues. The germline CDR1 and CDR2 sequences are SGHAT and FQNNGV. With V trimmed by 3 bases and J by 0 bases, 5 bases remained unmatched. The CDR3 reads CASSFLGQASTDTQYF. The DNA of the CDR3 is TGTGCCAGCAGCTTTTTGGGACAGGCAAGCACAGATACGCAGTATTTT. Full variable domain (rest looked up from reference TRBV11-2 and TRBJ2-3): EAGVAQSPRYKIIEKRQSVAFWCNPISGHATLYWYQQILGQGPKLLIQFQNNGVVDDSQLPKDRFSAERLKGVDSTLKIQPAKLEDSAVYLCASSFLGQASTDTQYFGPGTRLTVL.

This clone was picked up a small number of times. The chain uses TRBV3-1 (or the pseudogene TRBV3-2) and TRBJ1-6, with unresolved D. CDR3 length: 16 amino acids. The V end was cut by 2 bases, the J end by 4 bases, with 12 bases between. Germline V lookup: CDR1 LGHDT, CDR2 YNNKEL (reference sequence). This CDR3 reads CASSQNEGYYNSPLHF. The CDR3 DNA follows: TGTGCCAGCAGCCAAAATGAGGGATATTATAATTCACCCCTCCACTTT.

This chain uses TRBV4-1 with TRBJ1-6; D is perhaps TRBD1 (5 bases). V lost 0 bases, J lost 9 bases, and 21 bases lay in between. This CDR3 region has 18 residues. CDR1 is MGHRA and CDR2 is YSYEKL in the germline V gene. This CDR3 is CASSQEGRVGAVGSPLHF. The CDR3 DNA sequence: TGCGCCAGCAGCCAAGAGGGAAGAGTTGGGGCAGTCGGTTCACCCCTCCACTTT.

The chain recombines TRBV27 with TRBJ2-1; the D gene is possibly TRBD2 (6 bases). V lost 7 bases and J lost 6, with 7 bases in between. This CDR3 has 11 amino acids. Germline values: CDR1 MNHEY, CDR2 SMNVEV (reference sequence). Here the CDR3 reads CASTEGNEQFF. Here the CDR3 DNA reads TGTGCCAGCACGGAGGGCAATGAGCAGTTCTTC.

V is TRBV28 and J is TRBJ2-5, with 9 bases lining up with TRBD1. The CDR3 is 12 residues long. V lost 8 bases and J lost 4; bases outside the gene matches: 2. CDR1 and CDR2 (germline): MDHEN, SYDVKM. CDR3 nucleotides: TGTGCCAGCGGGACAGGGATAGAGACCCAGTACTTC. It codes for CASGTGIETQYF.

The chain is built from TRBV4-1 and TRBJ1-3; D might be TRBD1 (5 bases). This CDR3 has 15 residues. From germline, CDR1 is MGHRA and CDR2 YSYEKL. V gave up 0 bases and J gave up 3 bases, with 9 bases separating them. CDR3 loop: CASSQDWGVGNTIYF. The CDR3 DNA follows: TGCGCCAGCAGCCAAGATTGGGGGGTTGGAAACACCATATATTTT.

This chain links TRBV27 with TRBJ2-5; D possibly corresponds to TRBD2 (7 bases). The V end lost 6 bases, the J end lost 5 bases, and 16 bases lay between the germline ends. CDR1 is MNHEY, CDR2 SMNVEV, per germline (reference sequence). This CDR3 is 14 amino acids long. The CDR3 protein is CASSSTGGFETQYF. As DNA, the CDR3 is TGTGCCAGCAGCTCCACGGGGGGCTTTGAGACCCAGTACTTC.

In DNA, the CDR3 is TGTGCCAGCAGTTTTTGGCTAGCGGGGCCCTCCTACGAGCAGTACTTC. It specifies CASSFWLAGPSYEQYF. The chain employs TRBV6-5 and TRBJ2-7, with 9 bases identical to TRBD2. Germline V gives CDR1 MNHEY, CDR2 SVGAGI. The CDR3 length is 16 residues. V gave up 4 bases and J gave up 0 bases; unmatched junction bases: 7.

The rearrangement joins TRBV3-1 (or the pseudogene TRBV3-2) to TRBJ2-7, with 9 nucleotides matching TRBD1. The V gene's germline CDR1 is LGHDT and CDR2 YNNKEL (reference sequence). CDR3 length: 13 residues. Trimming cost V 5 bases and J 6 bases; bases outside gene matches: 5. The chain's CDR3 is CASSELQGAEQYF. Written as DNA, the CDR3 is TGTGCCAGCAGCGAGTTACAGGGGGCCGAGCAGTACTTC.

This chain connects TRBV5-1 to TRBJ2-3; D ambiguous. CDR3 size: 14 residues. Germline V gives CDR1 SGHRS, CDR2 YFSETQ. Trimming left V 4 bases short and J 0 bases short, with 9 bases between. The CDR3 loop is CASSRERSTDTQYF. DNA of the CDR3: TGCGCCAGCAGCCGCGAAAGAAGCACAGATACGCAGTATTTT.